The source of this T cell receptor beta chain is a study of blood T cell repertoires in COVID-19. In the study overall: Acute-phase and convalescent COVID-19 samples originated in the United States, Italy and Spain. The analysed material was cDNA or gDNA that came from T cells, B-cell-depleted T cells, or PBMCs.

Clones were read by immunoSEQ multiplex PCR, and TCRdb kept only the in-frame ones, dropping some. The sample shows 250,000 or so clones, approximately 86% of them seen only once. Germline assignment: CDR1 MNHNS and CDR2 SASEGT. The V end was cut by 4 bases, the J end by 1 base, with 7 bases between. The CDR3 extends over 13 amino acids. Participants were aged roughly 18 to 89 years, lived in roughly 25 US areas, and enrolled virtually. V is TRBV6-1 and J is TRBJ1-1; D unresolved. The source of this sequence is a woman aged 25 to 45 with acute COVID-19. The sequenced sample consisted of PBMCs or T cells enriched from blood (not recorded which). CDR3 amino acids: CASSVQENTEAFF. Here the CDR3 DNA reads TGTGCCAGCAGTGTTCAGGAGAACACTGAAGCTTTCTTT.